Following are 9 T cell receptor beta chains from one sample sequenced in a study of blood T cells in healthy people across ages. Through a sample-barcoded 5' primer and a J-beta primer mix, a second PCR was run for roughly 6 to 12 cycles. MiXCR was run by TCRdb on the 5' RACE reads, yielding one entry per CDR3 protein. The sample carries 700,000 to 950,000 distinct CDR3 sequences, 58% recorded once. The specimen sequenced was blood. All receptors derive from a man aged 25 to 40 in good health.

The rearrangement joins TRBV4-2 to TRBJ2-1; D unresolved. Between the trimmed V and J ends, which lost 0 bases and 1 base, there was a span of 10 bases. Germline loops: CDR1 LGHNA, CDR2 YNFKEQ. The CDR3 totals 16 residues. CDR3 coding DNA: TGTGCCAGCAGCCAAGAAGGACCGTATTCCTACAATGAGCAGTTCTTC. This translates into CASSQEGPYSYNEQFF.

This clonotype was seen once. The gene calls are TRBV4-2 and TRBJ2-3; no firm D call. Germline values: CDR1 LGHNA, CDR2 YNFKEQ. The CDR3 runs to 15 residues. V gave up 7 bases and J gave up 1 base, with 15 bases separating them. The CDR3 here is CASTENYDGTDTQYF. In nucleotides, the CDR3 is TGTGCCAGCACCGAGAACTACGACGGCACAGATACGCAGTATTTT.

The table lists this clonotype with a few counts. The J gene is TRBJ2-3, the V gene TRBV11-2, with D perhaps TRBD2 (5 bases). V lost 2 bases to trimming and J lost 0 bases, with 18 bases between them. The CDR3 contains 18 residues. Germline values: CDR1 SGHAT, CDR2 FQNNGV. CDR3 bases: TGTGCCAGCAGCTTAACCCTATCCCTAGCCGACAGCACAGATACGCAGTATTTT. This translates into CASSLTLSLADSTDTQYF.

The CDR3 sequence: CSARLGWEQYF. The CDR3 DNA follows: TGCAGTGCTAGACTGGGGTGGGAGCAGTACTTC. V is TRBV20-1 and J is TRBJ2-7, with no clear D. The CDR3 extends over 11 amino acids. Trimming took 2 bases from V and 7 from J, leaving 9 bases between them. Germline assignment: CDR1 DFQATT and CDR2 SNEGSKA (reference sequence).

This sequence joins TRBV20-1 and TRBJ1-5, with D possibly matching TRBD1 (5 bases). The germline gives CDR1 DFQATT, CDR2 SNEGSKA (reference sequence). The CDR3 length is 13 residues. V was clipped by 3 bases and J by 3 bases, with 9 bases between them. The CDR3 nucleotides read TGCAGTGCTAGGGCGACAGACAATCAGCCCCAGCATTTT. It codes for CSARATDNQPQHF.

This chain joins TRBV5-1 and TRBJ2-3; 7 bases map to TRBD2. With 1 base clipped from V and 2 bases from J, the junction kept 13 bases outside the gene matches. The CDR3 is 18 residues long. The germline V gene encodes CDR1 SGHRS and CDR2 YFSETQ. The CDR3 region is CASSLFRVGTTDTDTQYF. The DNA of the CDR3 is TGCGCCAGCAGCTTGTTTAGGGTTGGGACTACTGACACAGATACGCAGTATTTT.

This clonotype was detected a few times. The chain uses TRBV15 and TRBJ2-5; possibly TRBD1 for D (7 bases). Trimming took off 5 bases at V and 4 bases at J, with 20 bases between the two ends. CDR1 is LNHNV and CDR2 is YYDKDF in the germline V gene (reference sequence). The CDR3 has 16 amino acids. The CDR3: CATSAKLTQGGETQYF. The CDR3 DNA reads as TGTGCCACCAGCGCCAAATTGACCCAGGGGGGAGAGACCCAGTACTTC.

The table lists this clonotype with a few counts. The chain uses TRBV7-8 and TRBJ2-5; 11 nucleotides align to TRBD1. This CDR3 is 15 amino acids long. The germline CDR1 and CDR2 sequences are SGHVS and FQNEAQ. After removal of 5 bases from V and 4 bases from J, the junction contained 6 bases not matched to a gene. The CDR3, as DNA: TGTGCCAGCAGCCCAGCTGGGACAGGGGGAGAGACCCAGTACTTC. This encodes CASSPAGTGGETQYF.

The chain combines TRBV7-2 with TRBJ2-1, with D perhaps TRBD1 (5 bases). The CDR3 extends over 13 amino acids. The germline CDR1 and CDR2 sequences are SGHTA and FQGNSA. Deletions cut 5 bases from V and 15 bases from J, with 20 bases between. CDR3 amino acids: CASSDIMGPVGFF. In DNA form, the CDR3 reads TGTGCCAGCAGCGATATCATGGGGCCCGTCGGGTTCTTC.